This T cell receptor beta chain was obtained from a study of T cell responses to AZD1222 COVID-19 vaccine. General study points: It was only a handful of AZD1222 recipients who were seropositive at baseline. Across the whole spike, CD4 TCRs peaked at regions 160-218 and 743-854. Reportedly, close to half of spike-specific TCRs are directed against unmutated variant regions. Clonal diversity may have been underestimated, and the donors were mostly white British, with more females than males.

Repertoires were generated with immunoSEQ multiplex PCR, while TCRdb's copy carries only in-frame clones and drops some. This sample has approximately 200,000 clones, with around 93% found just once. Points on this clone: Its antigen is undetermined.

The material was peripheral blood, obtained on day 0 of AZD1222 vaccination. This TCR was recovered from an adult in good health.

CDR3 in DNA: TGTGCCAGCTCTGGGCAGTTCAATCAGCCCCAGCATTTT. Translating it yields CASSGQFNQPQHF. The V and J genes are TRBV6-6 and TRBJ1-5; D is undetermined. This CDR3 is built from 13 residues. CDR1 is MNHNY and CDR2 is SVGAGI in the germline V gene (reference sequence). V was clipped by 8 bases and J by 3 bases, with 11 bases between them.